The 5 T cell receptor beta chains listed next were all sequenced from one sample in a study of shared clonotypes between healthy human individuals. Produced via immunoSEQ multiplex PCR; TCRdb's table is partial and in-frame only. Counted here are over 1.4 million clones, around 95% occurring once; the ten biggest clones make up roughly 1.2%. The specimen was naive CD4+ T cells sorted from blood. Subset reported: CD45RA+ positively selected. Every receptor here comes from a man aged 25-45 years in good health.

The gene calls are TRBV18 and TRBJ2-1; no definite D call. CDR1 KGHSH and CDR2 LQKENI come from the germline V gene. Trimming removed 4 bases from V and 0 bases from J, with 10 bases in between. The CDR3 length is 15 residues. CDR3 residues: CASSQGPSSYNEQFF. The CDR3, as DNA: TGTGCCAGCTCACAGGGTCCGAGCTCCTACAATGAGCAGTTCTTC.

V gene TRBV29-1 combines with J gene TRBJ2-5; weak D call: TRBD2 (6 bases). CDR1 and CDR2 (germline): SQVTM, ANQGSEA. Trimming took off 7 bases at V and 2 bases at J, with 14 bases between the two ends. The CDR3 sequence is 13 residues long. CDR3 residues: CSGVKGTQETQYF. As DNA, the CDR3 is TGCAGCGGGGTTAAGGGGACTCAAGAGACCCAGTACTTC. The whole variable domain, filled in from reference TRBV29-1 and TRBJ2-5, reads SAVISQKPSRDICQRGTSLTIQCQVDSQVTMMFWYRQQPGQSLTLIATANQGSEATYESGFVIDKFPISRPNLTFSTLTVSNMSPEDSSIYLCSGVKGTQETQYFGPGTRLLVL.

This clone has only one observation. The V gene is TRBV7-2, the J gene TRBJ2-1; 7 bases align to TRBD2. The CDR3 runs 14 residues. Germline lookup yields CDR1 SGHTA and CDR2 FQGNSA. The V and J ends lost 2 bases and 6 bases, in that order; junction bases with no gene match: 4. This CDR3 reads CASSLIAGPNEQFF. CDR3 DNA sequence: TGTGCCAGCAGCTTAATAGCGGGCCCCAATGAGCAGTTCTTC.

Worth noting for this clone: Here the CDR3 omits its conserved ending phenylalanine or tryptophan, so a read error is the likely source. The DNA is left out, because the CDR3 cannot be placed on it with certainty; the CDR3 is given as TCRdb lists it. The chain couples TRBV7-9 to TRBJ2-7. The CDR3 is made up of 9 amino acids, end residues included. From germline, CDR1 is SEHNR and CDR2 FQNEAQ (reference sequence). CDR3 loop: CASSCRDLG.

The chain has TRBV5-4 and TRBJ2-3; D tentatively fits TRBD1 or TRBD2 (5 bases each). This CDR3 is built from 14 residues. Germline CDR1 is SGHNT and CDR2 is YYREEE (reference sequence). With 7 bases removed from V and 2 bases from J, the gap between germline ends came to 14 bases. Here the CDR3 reads CASGPGRVTDTQYF. CDR3 nucleotides: TGTGCCAGCGGGCCAGGGCGGGTCACAGATACGCAGTATTTT.